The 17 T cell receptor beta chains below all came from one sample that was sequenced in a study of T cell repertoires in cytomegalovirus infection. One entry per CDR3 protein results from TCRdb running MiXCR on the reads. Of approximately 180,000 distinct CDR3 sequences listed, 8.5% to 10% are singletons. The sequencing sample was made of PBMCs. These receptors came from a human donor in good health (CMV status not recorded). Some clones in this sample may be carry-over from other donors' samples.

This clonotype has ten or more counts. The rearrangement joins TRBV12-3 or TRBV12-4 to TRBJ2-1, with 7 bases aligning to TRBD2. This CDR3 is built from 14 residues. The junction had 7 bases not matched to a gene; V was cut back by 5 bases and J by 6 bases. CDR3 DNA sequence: TGTGCCAGCAGTCCGGGGGACTACGGCAATGAGCAGTTCTTC. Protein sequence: CASSPGDYGNEQFF.

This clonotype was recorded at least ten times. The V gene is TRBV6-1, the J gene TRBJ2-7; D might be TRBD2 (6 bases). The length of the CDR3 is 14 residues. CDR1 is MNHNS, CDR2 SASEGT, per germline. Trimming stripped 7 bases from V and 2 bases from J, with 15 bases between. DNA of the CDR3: TGTGCCAGCACTCGGGCCTGGGGGGCCTACGAGCAGTACTTC. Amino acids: CASTRAWGAYEQYF.

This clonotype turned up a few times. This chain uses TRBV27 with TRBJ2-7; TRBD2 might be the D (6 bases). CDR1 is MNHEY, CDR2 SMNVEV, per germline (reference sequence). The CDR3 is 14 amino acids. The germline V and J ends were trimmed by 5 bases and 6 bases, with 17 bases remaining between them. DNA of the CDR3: TGTGCCAGCAGTCCTGGGGGGAGAACCTCCGAGCAGTACTTC. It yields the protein CASSPGGRTSEQYF.

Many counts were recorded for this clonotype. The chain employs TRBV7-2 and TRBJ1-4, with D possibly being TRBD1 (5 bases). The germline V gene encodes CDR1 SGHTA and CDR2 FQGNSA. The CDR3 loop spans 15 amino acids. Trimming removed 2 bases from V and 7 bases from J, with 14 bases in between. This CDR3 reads CASSLSRGEGEKLFF. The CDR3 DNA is TGTGCCAGCAGCTTATCAAGGGGCGAGGGTGAAAAACTGTTTTTT.

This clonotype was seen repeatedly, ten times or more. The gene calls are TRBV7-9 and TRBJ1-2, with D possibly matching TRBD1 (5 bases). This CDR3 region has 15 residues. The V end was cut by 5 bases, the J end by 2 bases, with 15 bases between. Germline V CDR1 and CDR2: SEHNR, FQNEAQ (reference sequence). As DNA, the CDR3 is TGTGCCAGCAGCCCAGGGAGACGAAGGAACTATGGCTACACCTTC. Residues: CASSPGRRRNYGYTF.

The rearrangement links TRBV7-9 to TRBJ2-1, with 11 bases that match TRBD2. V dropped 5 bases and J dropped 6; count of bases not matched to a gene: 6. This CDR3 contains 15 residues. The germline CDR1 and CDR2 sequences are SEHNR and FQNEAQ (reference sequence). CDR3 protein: CASSPTSGRRNEQFF. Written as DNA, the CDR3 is TGTGCCAGCAGCCCTACTAGCGGGAGACGCAATGAGCAGTTCTTC.

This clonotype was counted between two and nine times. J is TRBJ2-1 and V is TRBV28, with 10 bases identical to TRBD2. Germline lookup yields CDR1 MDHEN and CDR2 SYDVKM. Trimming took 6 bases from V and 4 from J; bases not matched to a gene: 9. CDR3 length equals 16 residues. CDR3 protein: CASRKRLLAGYNEQFF. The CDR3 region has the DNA TGTGCCAGCAGAAAACGATTACTAGCGGGATACAATGAGCAGTTCTTC.

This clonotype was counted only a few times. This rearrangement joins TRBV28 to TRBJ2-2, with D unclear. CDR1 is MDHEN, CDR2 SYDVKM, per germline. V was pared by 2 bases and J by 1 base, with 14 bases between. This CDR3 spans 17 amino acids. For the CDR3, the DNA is TGTGCCAGCAGTTTAGGGTTAGGAATGGGGAACACCGGGGAGCTGTTTTTT. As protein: CASSLGLGMGNTGELFF.

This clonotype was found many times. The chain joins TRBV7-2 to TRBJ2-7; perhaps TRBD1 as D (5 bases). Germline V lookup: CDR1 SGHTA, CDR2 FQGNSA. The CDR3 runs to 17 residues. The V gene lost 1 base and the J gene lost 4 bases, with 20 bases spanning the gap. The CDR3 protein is CASSLVAGRQKNYEQYF. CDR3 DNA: TGTGCCAGCAGCTTAGTGGCAGGGCGGCAAAAAAATTACGAGCAGTACTTC.

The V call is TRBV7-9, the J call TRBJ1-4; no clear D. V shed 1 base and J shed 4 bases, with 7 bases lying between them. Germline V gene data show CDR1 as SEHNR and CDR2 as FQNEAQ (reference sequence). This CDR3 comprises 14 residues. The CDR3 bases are TGTGCCAGCAGCTTAGACGGACTTAATGAAAAACTGTTTTTT. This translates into CASSLDGLNEKLFF. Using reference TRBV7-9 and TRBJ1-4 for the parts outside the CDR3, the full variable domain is DTGVSQNPRHKITKRGQNVTFRCDPISEHNRLYWYRQTLGQGPEFLTYFQNEAQLEKSRLLSDRFSAERPKGSFSTLEIQRTEQGDSAMYLCASSLDGLNEKLFFGSGTQLSVL.

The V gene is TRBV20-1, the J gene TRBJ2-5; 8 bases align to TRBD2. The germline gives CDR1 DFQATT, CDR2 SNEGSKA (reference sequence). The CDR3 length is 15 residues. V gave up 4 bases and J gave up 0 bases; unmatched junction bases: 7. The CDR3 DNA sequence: TGCAGTGCTACATTAGCGGGACCGTACCAAGAGACCCAGTACTTC. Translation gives CSATLAGPYQETQYF.

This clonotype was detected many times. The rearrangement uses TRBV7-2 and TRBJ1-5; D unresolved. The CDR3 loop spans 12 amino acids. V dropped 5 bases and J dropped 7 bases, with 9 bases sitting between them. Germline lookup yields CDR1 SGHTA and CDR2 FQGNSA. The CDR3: CASSDVGQPQHF. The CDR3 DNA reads TGTGCCAGCAGCGATGTCGGCCAGCCCCAGCATTTT.

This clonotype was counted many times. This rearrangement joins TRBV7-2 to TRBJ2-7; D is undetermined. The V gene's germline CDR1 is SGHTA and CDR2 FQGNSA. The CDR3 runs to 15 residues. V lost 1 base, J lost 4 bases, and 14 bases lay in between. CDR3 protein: CASSLEGRPNYEQYF. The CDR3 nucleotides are TGTGCCAGCAGCTTAGAGGGAAGGCCTAATTACGAGCAGTACTTC.

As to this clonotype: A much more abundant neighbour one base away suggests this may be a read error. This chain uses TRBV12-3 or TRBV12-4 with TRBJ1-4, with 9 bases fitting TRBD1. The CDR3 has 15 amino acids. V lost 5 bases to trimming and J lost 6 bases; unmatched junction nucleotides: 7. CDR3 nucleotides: TGTGCCAGCAGTCCCGGAAGGACAGGGGATGAAAAACTGTTTTTT. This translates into CASSPGRTGDEKLFF.

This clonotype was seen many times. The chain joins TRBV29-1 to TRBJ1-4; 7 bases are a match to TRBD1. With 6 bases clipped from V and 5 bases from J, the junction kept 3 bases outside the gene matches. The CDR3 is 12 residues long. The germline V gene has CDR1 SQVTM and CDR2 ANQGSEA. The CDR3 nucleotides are TGCAGCGTACAACAGGGGAATGAAAAACTGTTTTTT. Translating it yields CSVQQGNEKLFF. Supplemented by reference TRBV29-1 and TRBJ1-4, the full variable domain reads SAVISQKPSRDICQRGTSLTIQCQVDSQVTMMFWYRQQPGQSLTLIATANQGSEATYESGFVIDKFPISRPNLTFSTLTVSNMSPEDSSIYLCSVQQGNEKLFFGSGTQLSVL.

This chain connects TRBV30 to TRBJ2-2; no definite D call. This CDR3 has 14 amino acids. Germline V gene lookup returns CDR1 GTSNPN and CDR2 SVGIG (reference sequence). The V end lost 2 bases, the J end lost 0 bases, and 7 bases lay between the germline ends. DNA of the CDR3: TGTGCCTGGAGTTTCCCCCCGAACACCGGGGAGCTGTTTTTT. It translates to CAWSFPPNTGELFF.

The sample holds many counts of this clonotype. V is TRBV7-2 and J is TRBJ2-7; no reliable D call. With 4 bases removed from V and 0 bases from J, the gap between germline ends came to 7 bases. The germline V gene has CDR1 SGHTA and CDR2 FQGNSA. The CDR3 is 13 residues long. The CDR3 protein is CASSSIPSYEQYF. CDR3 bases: TGTGCCAGCAGCTCTATCCCCTCCTACGAGCAGTACTTC.